These T cell receptor beta chains were read from a single sample in a study of CD8+CD57+ T cells in acquired aplastic anemia. One entry per CDR3 protein, called by TCRdb with MiXCR from the reads. Of a few hundred thousand distinct CDR3 sequences in the sample, approximately 57% are singletons; the top ten hold approximately 30%. Input material: sorted CD4+, CD8+, or CD8+CD57+ T cells (not recorded which) from PBMCs. These receptors were taken from a human donor in good health. Both conserved end residues are part of each CDR3. D genes are given only for firm matches. Some rows mark clone size as missing; the rest say once, few, many or name a class of expanded clone.

v_call	d_call	clone_size	j_call	cdr3_aa	cdr3_nt
TRBV7-2	NA	NA	TRBJ2-1	CASSSHQVLSSYNEQLF	TGTGCCAGCAGCTCCCATCAGGTTTTGAGCTCCTACAATGAGCAGCTCTTC
TRBV6-1	NA	NA	TRBJ1-6	CASTIYPSDNSPLHF	TGTGCCAGCACCATTTACCCGAGCGATAATTCACCCCTCCACTTT
TRBV20-1	NA	NA	TRBJ2-7	CSAAGSGPTYEQYF	TGCAGTGCAGCTGGCTCGGGACCAACTTACGAGCAGTACTTC
TRBV7-2	NA	NA	TRBJ1-2	CASNPGYGYTF	TGTGCCAGTAATCCAGGCTATGGCTACACCTTC
TRBV7-2	NA	NA	TRBJ2-7	CASSVSGLTYEQYF	TGTGCCAGCAGTGTCTCCGGGCTGACCTACGAGCAGTACTTC
TRBV12-3/TRBV12-4	NA	NA	TRBJ2-1	CASSLAGGAYGDFNEQFF	TGTGCCAGCAGTTTAGCGGGGGGGGCGTACGGAGACTTCAATGAGCAGTTCTTC
TRBV6-5	TRBD2	NA	TRBJ2-7	CASIEAGGAYEQYF	TGTGCCAGCATTGAAGCGGGAGGTGCCTACGAGCAGTACTTC
TRBV5-1	NA	NA	TRBJ1-1	CASSMSTGKWDTEAFF	TGCGCCAGCAGCATGAGCACAGGGAAGTGGGACACTGAAGCTTTCTTT
TRBV10-3	TRBD2	NA	TRBJ2-1	CAISEPGGVNEQFF	TGTGCCATCAGTGAGCCGGGGGGAGTCAATGAGCAGTTCTTC
TRBV5-1	NA	once	TRBJ2-6	CASSLGSGGANVLTF	TGCGCCAGCAGCTTGGGCAGTGGTGGGGCCAACGTCCTGACTTTC
TRBV5-5	NA	NA	TRBJ2-5	CASSLGSGFQETQYF	TGTGCCAGCAGCTTGGGGTCAGGGTTCCAAGAGACCCAGTACTTC
TRBV7-8	NA	NA	TRBJ1-1	CASSLEGLGEAFF	TGTGCCAGCAGCTTGGAGGGGTTGGGTGAAGCTTTCTTT
TRBV20-1	NA	NA	TRBJ1-6	CSASTGASPLHF	TGCAGCGCTAGTACAGGCGCCTCACCCCTCCACTTT
TRBV5-1	NA	NA	TRBJ2-7	CASSPNFPGEDEQYF	TGCGCCAGCAGCCCCAATTTCCCAGGGGAGGACGAGCAGTACTTC
TRBV12-3/TRBV12-4	NA	NA	TRBJ1-6	CASSLPGNSPLHF	TGTGCCAGCAGTTTACCAGGGAATTCACCCCTCCACTTT
TRBV20-1	TRBD1	NA	TRBJ1-1	CSATDRSAPNTEAFF	TGCAGTGCCACGGACAGGTCGGCACCGAACACTGAAGCTTTCTTT
TRBV12-3/TRBV12-4	NA	NA	TRBJ1-2	CASSRDTSNYGYTF	TGTGCCAGCAGTAGGGACACTTCTAACTATGGCTACACCTTC
TRBV4-1	NA	NA	TRBJ2-5	CASSQDSAPGAVQETQYF	TGCGCCAGCAGCCAAGACTCGGCCCCCGGGGCGGTACAAGAGACCCAGTACTTC